The TCR beta chain under discussion was sequenced for a study of cytomegalovirus exposure and HLA in healthy donors (dated by TCRdb to about 2017). With respect to the entire study: An earlier analysis of about 560 of the donors reported about 260 Gb of sequence data and 117 million unique TCR beta sequences obtained from some 170 million T cells. A handful of DR-DQ haplotypes were treated as single units for association and clustering because of strong linkage in the cohort. Roughly 300 gigabases of sequencing data and 70 million to 85 million unique TCR sequences were included in an early release covering 550 to 800 HLA-typed donors. An earlier analysis of around 580 of the donors used high-throughput TCR beta sequencing to judge whether each TCR beta V gene segment behaved as functional or pseudogenic. To study patterns of TCR occurrence, a later analysis re-analyzed previously published TCR beta repertoires from around 670 donors and added high-resolution HLA genotyping. Of the approximately 370 genotyped donors, 81% were placed in the genetic ancestry cluster associated with self-reported Caucasian donors. The study aimed to test whether signatures of past pathogen exposure could be identified by cataloging public T cell receptors. The study combined high-throughput TCR immunosequencing, statistical association of individual TCRs with disease status, and machine learning to predict cytomegalovirus infection status. HLA typing covered class I and class II loci at four-digit resolution. Typing coverage differed by locus: A, B, C, DRB1 and DQB1 were typed in roughly 629-640 donors, DQA1 in about 500, DPA1 in around 600, and DPB1 in approximately 450. In a later genetic analysis, genome-wide SNP genotypes for about three fifths of the roughly 670 donors were used, and that subset was treated as a discovery cohort. Besides the first cohort of 666 subjects, a separate validation cohort made up of 120 different subjects was used. The T cell repertoires of 700 or so subjects were profiled by immunosequencing and related to cytomegalovirus serostatus. Alongside the repertoire data, information on donor age, sex, ethnicity and CMV serostatus was compiled. The later analysis used no new phenotypic data to find candidate immune exposures, relying instead on TCR beta sequences and their occurrence across donors. Among 398 genotyped donors of the cohort, an average of 235,054 unique TCR beta nucleotide sequences were sequenced per donor, around a sixth of them non-productive. Every discovery cohort repertoire had been produced on one sequencing platform.

The cohort comprised 670 or so healthy bone marrow donors. At the time of sampling, all cohort members were nominally healthy, though unrecorded immune exposures were likely present. The donor tested CMV seropositive, placing the donor among the 290 or so seropositive members of the cohort. A peripheral blood sample was provided by each donor, and peripheral blood mononuclear cells were used for TCR beta sequencing. Genomic DNA extraction from the blood cell samples was performed with the Qiagen DNeasy Blood Extraction Kit. Notes on this clone: No cognate antigen has been identified for it. No base-level quality is on record; no much larger clone is a single base apart.

What the authors observed across the whole study: In a later analysis, TCR association rates were found to vary across HLA loci, with the most associated TCRs seen for DRB1 alleles and the fewest for HLA-C alleles. Correlated functional status among segregating V segments might reflect linkage disequilibrium, but an unknown experimental factor could not be ruled out. For the cohort, immune exposure information was limited to CMV serostatus. According to a later genetic analysis, donors in an Asian-associated ancestry cluster had fewer N-insertions in productive TCRs than the approximately 690-donor mean. Across donors, most TCR sequences were observed very rarely, whereas some public TCRs were present in many individuals. This cohort had only TCR beta chains sequenced, and the lack of alpha or paired-chain data limited which features could be detected. In both the original and validation cohorts, the classifier was reported to diagnose cytomegalovirus status with high specificity and sensitivity. Because counts were too low, 15 to 20 rarely observed V segments, including chromosome 9 orphons, were left out of the earlier analysis of 587 of the donors. Three of the identified cytomegalovirus-associated TCR beta chains were confirmed in vitro to be specific for cytomegalovirus antigens. In an earlier analysis of more than 500 of the donors, most TCR beta V segments appeared in productive rearrangements about 87% or about 30% of the time, broadly matching IMGT annotations. The authors suggested that the approach could potentially be generalized to other disease states and immunological phenotypes. A total of fewer than 200 TCR beta chains were listed by the study as associated with cytomegalovirus. A further reported finding was that TCR beta sequences accurately predicted the HLA-A and HLA-B alleles for most subjects in the first cohort. When HLA alleles, especially DR and DQ, strongly co-occurred, TCR associations were difficult to assign to individual alleles. Several of the top co-occurrence clusters appeared to be linked to parvovirus B19, influenza, CMV and Epstein-Barr virus, according to a later analysis. In a later analysis, HLA-associated TCR beta chains showed more clonal expansion and lower generation probabilities than non-associated chains that were equally common. A later analysis found that most CMV-associated TCR beta chains appeared HLA-restricted, with HLA associations seemingly driven largely by CMV exposure. In a later genetic analysis, a missense DCLRE1C variant was associated with V-gene and J-gene trimming of TCR beta chains, and the association was replicated in an independent cohort. Specific HLA alleles were associated with 16,951 TCR beta sequences at a false discovery rate of 0.05 in a later analysis. Roughly uniform sequencing depth across donors was assumed in presence/absence analyses, although this assumption may not hold. Because some donors lacked HLA typing at each locus, the association tests relied only on the typed subset. A cluster of highly shared sequence variants was judged likely to be a technical artifact of the sequencing pipeline.

Library preparation was by the immunoSEQ multiplex PCR assay. For the multiplex PCR, a mixture combining 60 forward primers for TCR Vbeta segments and 13 reverse primers for TCR Jbeta segments was used. A multiplex PCR assay on genomic DNA amplified the CDR3 region of rearranged TCR beta genes. The Illumina HiSeq System was used to sequence the amplified TCR beta libraries as 87-base-pair reads. The source study handled its data this way. Across the roughly 700 repertoires, a later analysis counted 60 million to 90 million unique TCR beta chains, 8.5 million to 12 million of which were shared by at least two donors. A nearest-neighbor algorithm error-corrected the raw reads and collapsed the reads into unique sequences, merging closely related sequences to remove PCR and sequencing errors. To assign V, D and J gene segments, CDR3 sequences were aligned to IMGT reference sequences. For a sequence to be retained, a match of at least six nucleotides to both a V gene segment and a J gene segment was required. Rearrangements were classified as productive when the CDR3 lacked stop codons and remained in frame with V and J, and all other rearrangements were classified as non-productive. Following IMGT convention, CDR3 was defined as the stretch from the second conserved V-encoded cysteine up to the conserved J-encoded phenylalanine. The earlier analysis of around 640 of the donors excluded sequences that lacked an unambiguous match to a single V gene segment. In an earlier analysis of 450 to 700 of the donors, V segments were called functional above 56.7% productive rearrangements and were called segregating when the between-donor standard deviation exceeded 5%. To diagnose cytomegalovirus status from the catalog of TCR beta chain sequences, a statistical classification framework was built. V and J gene assignment, in a later analysis, came from comparing TCR nucleotide sequences with IMGT/GENE-DB human TR gene sequences. A later analysis assigned CDR3 sequences and most-parsimonious VDJ recombination scenarios with the TCRdist pipeline. In a later analysis, each TCR beta chain was defined by its CDR3 amino acid sequence together with its V-gene family, and reads without a unique V-gene family were excluded. In a later analysis, fewer than 600 highly shared, low-generation-probability nucleotide sequences were removed to address suspected cross-contamination and a sequencing artifact. A later analysis calculated a clonal expansion index for each public chain from normalized within-repertoire ranks of inferred template counts. In a later analysis, generation probabilities were computed using a VDJ recombination model fitted to out-of-frame rearrangements, and the results were checked against IGoR. Hypergeometric tests were used in a later analysis to score TCR-TCR, TCR-HLA and TCR-CMV co-occurrence, with a repertoire-size bias correction applied to the TCR pairs. A later analysis estimated false discovery rates by permuting HLA or CMV assignments 20 times. In a later analysis, co-occurring TCRs were grouped using DBSCAN, and TCRdist sequence similarity was added for clustering within HLA-allele-positive subsets. Repertoires with fewer than 30,000 or more than 120,000 public chains were left out of co-occurrence clustering, as were about 5 repertoires with anomalous nucleotide sharing. The clones in this table, taken by TCRdb from immuneACCESS, are in-frame only. Not every clone is retained; where verified, under half of the shortfall comes from an unresolved V gene, and the cause of the rest is unknown. V and J calls and clone size are those listed in that table; D and trimming were worked out from the DNA. For this sample there are some 71,000 clones; around 76% appear just once. The top ten hold 22% of the sample.

The receptor was isolated from a woman aged 25 to 39 in good health and CMV-seropositive. Sequencing was done on a sample of PBMCs.

The CDR3 amino acid sequence is: CASSGTSGRAVRGEQYF. The DNA reads as follows: TGTGCCAGCAGCGGGACTAGCGGGAGGGCCGTCCGGGGAGAGCAGTACTTC. Here the chain combines TRBV7-9 and TRBJ2-7, with 16 bases in between that match TRBD2. The germline V gene (reference sequence) yields SEHNR for CDR1 and FQNEAQ for CDR2. The CDR3 contains 17 residues, cysteine and phenylalanine counted. The kept DNA is CDR3 alone, 51 bases in frame from the first base. Trimming removed 5 bases from V and 7 bases from J; the gene matches leave 11 bases unexplained.